Presented here are 25 T cell receptor beta chains from one specimen sequenced in a study of CD8 T cells in ankylosing spondylitis (dated by TCRdb to about 2017). The receptor library was made with 5' RACE. Sequenced using an Illumina HiSeq 2500. Using fastp trimming at Q25 and MiXCR clonotype assembly, TCRdb reanalyzed the public sequencing data and kept in-frame beta chains. Every distinct CDR3 protein forms one entry, paired with its most common genes and DNA. For this sample the table gives 150,000 or so distinct CDR3 sequences, of which around 19% were detected only once. The ten top clones hold over 7.5% of the sample. The sequenced sample consisted of blood, either unsorted or a sorted T cell fraction (not recorded which). The source of these receptors is a male donor with ankylosing spondylitis or in good health (not recorded which).

The CDR3 is CSAQLGPTGGEQYF. In nucleotides, the CDR3 is TGCAGTGCCCAGCTCGGGCCGACGGGCGGCGAGCAGTACTTC. The chain employs TRBV20-1 and TRBJ2-7; D uncertain. Germline-derived CDR1 and CDR2 are DFQATT and SNEGSKA (reference sequence). Deletions cut 6 bases from V and 6 bases from J, with 21 bases between. There are 14 residues in the CDR3.

Written as DNA, the CDR3 is TGCAGTGCTAGAGAACATAGGGTAGACTACGAGCAGTACTTC. Translating gives CSAREHRVDYEQYF. This chain links TRBV20-1 with TRBJ2-7; D is unresolved. This CDR3 is 14 amino acids long. The germline gives CDR1 DFQATT, CDR2 SNEGSKA (reference sequence). The V end was cut by 0 bases, the J end by 3 bases, with 12 bases between.

The sample holds many counts of this clonotype. The V gene is TRBV20-1, the J gene TRBJ1-2; 7 bases fit TRBD1. V lost 3 bases and J lost 7; bases outside the gene matches: 14. There are 15 residues in the CDR3. The germline V gene has CDR1 DFQATT and CDR2 SNEGSKA (reference sequence). The CDR3 spells CSASGTALEAFGYTF. CDR3 nucleotide sequence: TGCAGTGCTAGTGGGACAGCCCTGGAAGCCTTTGGCTACACCTTC.

The gene calls are TRBV6-5 and TRBJ2-2; possibly TRBD1 for D (5 bases). V gave up 2 bases and J gave up 7 bases, with 11 bases separating them. Germline lookup yields CDR1 MNHEY and CDR2 SVGAGI. This CDR3 has 14 residues. CDR3 in amino acids: CASSYQGGSGELFF. The CDR3 coding sequence is TGTGCCAGCAGTTACCAGGGTGGAAGCGGGGAGCTGTTTTTT.

The table lists this clonotype with many counts. The chain combines TRBV18 with TRBJ1-2; D ambiguous. Germline CDR1 is KGHSH and CDR2 is LQKENI. V was clipped by 6 bases and J by 8 bases, with 13 bases between them. CDR3 length: 12 amino acids. The CDR3 sequence: CASSPSQWGYTF. Here the CDR3 DNA reads TGTGCCAGCTCCCCGTCCCAGTGGGGCTACACCTTC. The full variable domain, its missing parts supplied by reference TRBV18 and TRBJ1-2, is NAGVMQNPRHLVRRRGQEARLRCSPMKGHSHVYWYRQLPEEGLKFMVYLQKENIIDESGMPKERFSAEFPKEGPSILRIQQVVRGDSAAYFCASSPSQWGYTFGSGTRLTVV.

This clonotype was seen ten or more times. The CDR3 nucleotides read TGTGCCAGCAGTAGAGCGGGAGCGACTTTATACAATGAGCAGTTCTTC. This sequence encodes CASSRAGATLYNEQFF. This chain joins TRBV28 and TRBJ2-1; 8 bases map to TRBD2. J lost 4 bases, V lost 5 bases, and 10 bases had no gene match. The CDR3 covers 16 residues. Germline loops: CDR1 MDHEN, CDR2 SYDVKM.

The table lists this clonotype with many counts. In DNA form, the CDR3 reads TGCAGTGCTAGCCGCGCGGTAGCGGCGAACACCGGGGAGCTGTTTTTT. Its protein product is CSASRAVAANTGELFF. The chain has TRBV20-1 and TRBJ2-2; a weak D match, TRBD2 (6 bases). This CDR3 is 16 amino acids long. The V and J ends lost 3 bases and 0 bases respectively, with 14 bases between them. The germline CDR1 and CDR2 sequences are DFQATT and SNEGSKA (reference sequence).

There are many counts of this clonotype. The V call is TRBV5-1, the J call TRBJ2-3; a weak D match, TRBD2 (5 bases). The CDR3 is 14 residues long. Deletions cut 6 bases from V and 1 base from J, with 12 bases between. Germline V gene lookup returns CDR1 SGHRS and CDR2 YFSETQ. CDR3 residues: CASMLAPRTDTQYF. CDR3 nucleotides: TGCGCCAGCATGTTAGCGCCGCGCACAGATACGCAGTATTTT. Together with reference TRBV5-1 and TRBJ2-3, the CDR3 gives the full variable domain: KAGVTQTPRYLIKTRGQQVTLSCSPISGHRSVSWYQQTPGQGLQFLFEYFSETQRNKGNFPGRFSGRQFSNSRSEMNVSTLELGDSALYLCASMLAPRTDTQYFGPGTRLTVL.

This sequence joins TRBV9 and TRBJ2-2; D gene unclear. The CDR3 runs to 14 residues. CDR1 is SGDLS, CDR2 YYNGEE, per germline. With 4 bases removed from V and 7 bases from J, the gap between germline ends came to 14 bases. CDR3 sequence: CASSSRTEGGELFF. The CDR3 DNA reads TGTGCCAGCAGCTCTCGGACGGAAGGCGGGGAGCTGTTTTTT.

This chain connects TRBV12-3 or TRBV12-4 to TRBJ2-5; no clear D gene. V was cut by 5 bases and J by 4 bases, with 8 bases left in between. CDR3 length: 12 amino acids. The CDR3 region has the DNA TGTGCCAGCAGTACGGAGACAGAGACCCAGTACTTC. Translating it yields CASSTETETQYF.

In this sample, this clonotype turned up a few times. J is TRBJ2-7 and V is TRBV7-1, with 8 nucleotides matching TRBD1. TRBV7-1 is identified as an open reading frame with a role that is uncertain. After removal of 5 bases from V and 7 bases from J, the junction contained 16 bases not matched to a gene. The CDR3 covers 16 residues. CDR3 protein: CASSRAGGVLSGEQYF. In DNA form, the CDR3 reads TGTGCCAGCAGCAGGGCAGGGGGCGTTCTCTCGGGGGAGCAGTACTTC.

This clonotype occurred a few times. This chain links TRBV11-2 with TRBJ2-7; D gene ambiguous. In germline, CDR1 is SGHAT, CDR2 FQNNGV. Trimming took off 7 bases at V and 3 bases at J, with 25 bases between the two ends. The CDR3 length is 17 residues. The CDR3 DNA follows: TGTGCCAGCACCCTAGTTCCCTCGCTGTTTGAGAACTACGAGCAGTACTTC. It is translated as CASTLVPSLFENYEQYF.

The V and J genes are TRBV7-3 and TRBJ2-7, with TRBD2 matching 12 bases. The CDR3 covers 16 residues. V shed 5 bases, J shed 0 bases, and the junction held 5 bases outside the gene matches. Germline CDR1 SGHTA, CDR2 FQGTGA. CDR3 amino acids: CASSPTSGSYSYEQYF. CDR3 nucleotide sequence: TGTGCCAGCAGCCCGACTAGCGGGAGCTACTCCTACGAGCAGTACTTC.

Written as DNA, the CDR3 is TGTGCCAGCGCTCCTACCGTGGATGAGCAGTTCTTC. This translates into CASAPTVDEQFF. The chain is built from TRBV28 and TRBJ2-1; D is undetermined. The CDR3 length is 12 residues. Trimming took off 8 bases at V and 8 bases at J, with 13 bases between the two ends. Germline V lookup: CDR1 MDHEN, CDR2 SYDVKM.

This clonotype came up many times. V gene TRBV20-1 combines with J gene TRBJ2-6, with 10 bases lining up with TRBD1. The length of the CDR3 is 16 residues. J gave up 0 bases and V 6 bases, and 5 bases lay outside the gene matches. The V gene's germline CDR1 is DFQATT and CDR2 SNEGSKA (reference sequence). DNA of the CDR3: TGCAGTGCCCCGACAGGGGGCGGCTCTGGGGCCAACGTCCTGACTTTC. This codes for CSAPTGGGSGANVLTF.

This clonotype has just a few counts. The rearrangement uses TRBV27 and TRBJ2-1; D is possibly TRBD2 (5 bases). CDR3 length: 15 amino acids. V was cut by 4 bases and J by 0 bases, with 10 bases left in between. The germline V gene has CDR1 MNHEY and CDR2 SMNVEV (reference sequence). The CDR3 loop is CASSSGVSSYNEQFF. The CDR3 DNA follows: TGTGCCAGCAGTTCCGGGGTTAGCTCCTACAATGAGCAGTTCTTC.

The rearrangement joins TRBV5-1 to TRBJ2-5; 7 nucleotides align to TRBD1. Looked up from germline, CDR1 is SGHRS and CDR2 is YFSETQ. V trimming: 0 bases; J trimming: 5 bases; junction bases outside the gene matches: 7. This CDR3 is 15 amino acids long. The DNA for the CDR3 is TGCGCCAGCAGCTTGGGACAGGGTATGGCGGAGACCCAGTACTTC. The encoded protein is CASSLGQGMAETQYF.

This clonotype was counted ten times or more. This chain joins TRBV3-1 and TRBJ1-1; a possible D gene is TRBD1 (5 bases). CDR1 and CDR2 from the germline V gene are LGHDT and YNNKEL (reference sequence). Trimming pared 1 base from V and 0 bases from J, leaving 15 bases between. The CDR3 contains 17 residues. DNA for the CDR3: TGTGCCAGCAGCCAAGGAGGTGGGGGACTTATGAACACTGAAGCTTTCTTT. Amino acids: CASSQGGGGLMNTEAFF.

There are many counts of this clonotype. This chain joins TRBV5-1 and TRBJ1-2; a possible D gene is TRBD1 (5 bases). V dropped 0 bases and J dropped 3 bases, with 9 bases sitting between them. This CDR3 is 14 amino acids long. The germline V gene has CDR1 SGHRS and CDR2 YFSETQ. CDR3 nucleotides: TGCGCCAGCAGCTTGGGAGGCAGGGACTATGGCTACACCTTC. This codes for CASSLGGRDYGYTF. The full variable domain, completed using reference TRBV5-1 and TRBJ1-2, is KAGVTQTPRYLIKTRGQQVTLSCSPISGHRSVSWYQQTPGQGLQFLFEYFSETQRNKGNFPGRFSGRQFSNSRSEMNVSTLELGDSALYLCASSLGGRDYGYTFGSGTRLTVV.

This clonotype turned up a few times. The V gene is TRBV28, the J gene TRBJ2-7; the match to TRBD2 covers 7 bases. The germline V gene has CDR1 MDHEN and CDR2 SYDVKM. Unmatched junction bases numbered 8, after V lost 3 bases and J lost 0 bases. CDR3 length equals 16 residues. DNA for the CDR3: TGTGCCAGCAGTTTCGGACTAGACAGCCCCTCCTACGAGCAGTACTTC. The encoded protein is CASSFGLDSPSYEQYF.

In this sample, this clonotype turned up many times. The chain has TRBV20-1 and TRBJ2-5; D gene uncertain. Germline V gene lookup returns CDR1 DFQATT and CDR2 SNEGSKA (reference sequence). V shed 4 bases and J shed 7 bases, with 7 bases lying between them. This CDR3 contains 10 residues. CDR3 DNA sequence: TGCAGTGCTAATCCCGGGACCCAGTACTTC. Translated, it gives CSANPGTQYF.

This clonotype occurred many times. The rearrangement uses TRBV20-1 and TRBJ1-2; TRBD1 matches at 9 bases. Looked up from germline, CDR1 is DFQATT and CDR2 is SNEGSKA (reference sequence). J gave up 8 bases and V 5 bases, and 6 bases lay outside the gene matches. The CDR3 extends over 12 amino acids. The CDR3 DNA is TGCAGTGCTGGACAGGGGTTCTCGGGCTACACCTTC. This sequence encodes CSAGQGFSGYTF.

V usage is TRBV20-1 and J usage is TRBJ1-4; 7 nucleotides line up with TRBD1. Trimming took 3 bases from V and 3 from J; bases not matched to a gene: 4. CDR1 is DFQATT, CDR2 SNEGSKA, per germline (reference sequence). The CDR3 loop spans 14 amino acids. This CDR3 reads CSASDRAANEKLFF. CDR3 nucleotide sequence: TGCAGTGCTAGTGACAGGGCGGCTAATGAAAAACTGTTTTTT.

This clonotype appeared a few times. This chain uses TRBV20-1 with TRBJ2-5, with TRBD1 matching 7 bases. The CDR3 totals 14 residues. V trimming: 3 bases; J trimming: 4 bases; junction bases outside the gene matches: 8. CDR1 and CDR2 (germline): DFQATT, SNEGSKA (reference sequence). In nucleotides, the CDR3 is TGCAGTGCTAGTCCGACAGGGAACCTAGAGACCCAGTACTTC. Translated: CSASPTGNLETQYF.

The sample holds many counts of this clonotype. CDR3 protein: CASSRTVHSNQPQHF. CDR3 nucleotides: TGTGCCAGCAGTCGGACAGTACATAGCAATCAGCCCCAGCATTTT. V is TRBV27 and J is TRBJ1-5; a weak D match, TRBD1 (6 bases). Germline V gene data show CDR1 as MNHEY and CDR2 as SMNVEV (reference sequence). The CDR3 has 15 amino acids. Trimming stripped 5 bases from V and 0 bases from J, with 11 bases between.